The clone carrying this TCR beta chain was recorded a few times. Its specificity is unknown. The record originates from a study of cytomegalovirus exposure and HLA in healthy donors. Study-level findings and limits: Cytomegalovirus association was listed for around 170 TCR beta chains. Beyond CMV serostatus, there was no information to go on about immune exposure. The Asian-associated ancestry cluster reportedly had fewer N-insertions than the roughly 700-donor mean in a later analysis.

When sampled, the donors appeared nominally healthy, though they likely had unrecorded immune exposures. CDR3 length: 15 amino acids. The ends were cut back, 2 bases at V and 0 bases at J, with 10 bases in the middle. Germline CDR1 and CDR2: SNHLY and FYNNEI. Primers for the PCR totalled 60 Vbeta and 13 Jbeta. Produced via immunoSEQ multiplex PCR; TCRdb's table is partial and in-frame only. The sample lists approximately 190,000 clones, more than 70% occurring once. Sample: PBMCs. The clonotype originates from a boy between 5 and 17 years old in good health and CMV-seronegative. The rearrangement joins TRBV2 to TRBJ1-1; D remains ambiguous. As DNA, the CDR3 is TGTGCCAGCAGTGAACAGGCAAACATGAACACTGAAGCTTTCTTT. It is translated as CASSEQANMNTEAFF.